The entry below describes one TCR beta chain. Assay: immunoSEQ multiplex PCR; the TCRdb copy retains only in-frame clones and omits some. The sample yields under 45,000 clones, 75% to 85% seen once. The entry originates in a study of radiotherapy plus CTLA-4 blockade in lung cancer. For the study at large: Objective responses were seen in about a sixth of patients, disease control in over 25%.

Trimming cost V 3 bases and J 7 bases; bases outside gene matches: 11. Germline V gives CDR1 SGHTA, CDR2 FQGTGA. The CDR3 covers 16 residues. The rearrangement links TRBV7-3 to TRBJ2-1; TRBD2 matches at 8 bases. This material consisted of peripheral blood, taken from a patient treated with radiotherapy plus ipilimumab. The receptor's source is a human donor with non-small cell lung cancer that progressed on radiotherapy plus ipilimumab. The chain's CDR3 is CASSLTSALSRNEQFF. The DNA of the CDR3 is TGTGCCAGCAGCTTGACTAGCGCCCTTTCAAGGAATGAGCAGTTCTTC.